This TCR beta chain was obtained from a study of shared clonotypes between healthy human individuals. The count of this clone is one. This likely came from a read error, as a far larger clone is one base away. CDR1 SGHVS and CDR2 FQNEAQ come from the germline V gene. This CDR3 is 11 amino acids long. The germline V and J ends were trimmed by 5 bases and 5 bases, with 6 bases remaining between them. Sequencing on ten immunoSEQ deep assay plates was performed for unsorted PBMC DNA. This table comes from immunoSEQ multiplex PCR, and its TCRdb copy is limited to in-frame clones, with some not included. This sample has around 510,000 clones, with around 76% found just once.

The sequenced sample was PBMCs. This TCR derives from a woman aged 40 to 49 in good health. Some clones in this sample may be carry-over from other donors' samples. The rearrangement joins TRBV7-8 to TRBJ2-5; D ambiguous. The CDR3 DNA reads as TGTGCCAGCAGCCCCGGGGAGACCCAGTACTTC. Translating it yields CASSPGETQYF.